This TCR beta chain was captured in a study of Ad26.COV2.S vaccination and SARS-CoV-2 variants. Study in general: Recipients of Ad26.COV2.S got it intramuscularly, once or twice 56 days apart.

This table comes from immunoSEQ multiplex PCR, and its TCRdb copy is limited to in-frame clones, with some not included. Counted here are about 680,000 clones, roughly 90% occurring once; the ten biggest clones make up about 1.5%. As concerns this clone: Antigen: not known.

The treatment: around 19 received Ad26.COV2.S at low or high dose, single or two shots; about 5 received placebo; per-sample allocation not given. Specimens were obtained on day 63 following the first vaccine or placebo injection. The administered vaccine (an Ad26 vector) expressed Wuhan-strain SARS-CoV-2 spike. Study-level points and caveats: Possible underestimation of total T cell responses by the TCR breadth and depth analyses was noted. Recipients given vaccine exceeded placebo recipients in spike-specific TCR breadth.

This clonotype was obtained from a person between 18 and 65 years old who received the Ad26.COV2.S COVID-19 vaccine or a placebo. Sequenced here: peripheral blood, sampled in a trial of Ad26.COV2.S vaccine versus placebo.

The CDR3 spells CASSPPGVGGYTF. The CDR3 DNA reads TGTGCCAGCAGCCCCCCGGGGGTGGGCGGCTACACCTTC. This sequence joins TRBV28 and TRBJ1-2, with D tentatively TRBD1 (5 bases). The CDR3 is 13 residues long. Germline CDR1 MDHEN, CDR2 SYDVKM. Trimming pared 6 bases from V and 8 bases from J, leaving 16 bases between.